The 16 T cell receptor beta chains presented below share a single source sample, sequenced in a study of tumor and adjacent non-tumor tissue in lung cancer. The template was RNA from unsorted bulk tissue. Distant lung tissue was collected more than 3 cm away from the tumor edge. Three rounds of nested PCR, following a modified ARM-PCR protocol, produced the TCRbeta library. TCRdb ran MiXCR on the multiplex PCR reads and lists one entry per CDR3 protein. Of 90,000 to 100,000 distinct CDR3 sequences listed, 80% are singletons. Material for sequencing was distant non-tumor lung tissue. The receptors come from a man aged 60-69 years with small cell lung cancer.

With regard to this clonotype: The CDR3 ends on some other residue instead of the conserved phenylalanine or tryptophan, so this is likely a read error. The chain carries TRBV5-4 and TRBJ2-5; 8 nucleotides agree with TRBD2. The germline gives CDR1 SGHNT, CDR2 YYREEE (reference sequence). The V and J ends lost 2 bases and 4 bases, in that order; junction bases with no gene match: 7. The CDR3 is 15 residues long. The CDR3, as DNA: TGTGCCAGCAGCTTATCGGGAGGGAAAGGAGAGACCCAGTACCTC. Its protein is CASSLSGGKGETQYL.

Worth noting for this clonotype: One end of the junction is discordant with germline, which a read error may explain. The gene calls are TRBV12-5 and TRBJ1-1, with no clear D. Per the germline V gene, CDR1 is LGHNT and CDR2 is FRNRAP. The CDR3 spans 16 residues. CDR3 sequence: CASGLSLPRTADEALF. The DNA of the CDR3 is TGTGCTAGTGGTTTGTCTTTGCCTCGGACGGCGGATGAAGCTTTGTTT.

Comment on this clonotype: Its ends do not fully match the called genes, so a read error is possible. V and J are TRBV6-5 and TRBJ1-2, with 7 bases identical to TRBD1. Germline V gene lookup returns CDR1 MNHEY and CDR2 SVGAGI. CDR3 length: 14 amino acids. Written as DNA, the CDR3 is TGTGCCGGCAGATATAACGACAGGGACGCTGGCTACACCTTC. Translated, it gives CAGRYNDRDAGYTF.

The CDR3 DNA reads as TGCAGCGTTGACAGGGGAAACACCGGGGAGCTGTTTTTT. This encodes CSVDRGNTGELFF. J is TRBJ2-2 and V is TRBV29-1; D might be TRBD1 (6 bases). There are 13 residues in the CDR3. Germline CDR1 SQVTM, CDR2 ANQGSEA. V was clipped by 3 bases and J by 2 bases, with 7 bases between them.

As concerns this clonotype: The junction and the germline gene differ at one end; a read error may be behind it. The chain combines TRBV28 with TRBJ2-2; perhaps TRBD1 as D (6 bases). This CDR3 is built from 15 residues. CDR1 is MDHEN, CDR2 SYDVKM, per germline. As DNA, the CDR3 is TGCGTCAGCAGTTCGGTTGGGGGCGGAAGCGGGGAGCTGTTTTTT. This translates into CVSSSVGGGSGELFF.

On this clonotype: The missing conserved phenylalanine or tryptophan at the end of this CDR3 makes a read error likely. The chain employs TRBV11-2 and TRBJ2-1; D is tentatively TRBD1 or TRBD2 (5 bases each). Per the germline V gene, CDR1 is SGHAT and CDR2 is FQNNGV. The CDR3 is 14 residues long. The DNA for the CDR3 is TGTCCAACCCAGAAGCGGCAGGGCGACAATGAGCAGTTCTCC. This gives the protein CPTQKRQGDNEQFS.

This clonotype has a handful of counts. A read error may explain this, as a much larger clone is one base away. This sequence joins TRBV6-5 and TRBJ2-1, with D uncertain. CDR1 MNHEY and CDR2 SVGAGI come from the germline V gene. The CDR3 sequence is 15 residues long. The DNA of the CDR3 is TGTACCAGCAGTTACTCTTTCAGCGCCTACAATGAGCAGTTCTTC. Translation: CTSSYSFSAYNEQFF.

CDR3 nucleotide sequence: TGTGCCAGCAGTTGGGGGGGGGCTAGCGCGAAAGAGACCCAGTACTTC. Its protein is CASSWGGASAKETQYF. The chain is built from TRBV5-4 and TRBJ2-5, with D possibly matching TRBD2 (7 bases). V lost 5 bases and J lost 3, with 20 bases in between. Germline CDR1 SGHNT, CDR2 YYREEE (reference sequence). The CDR3 extends over 16 amino acids.

V usage is TRBV11-2 and J usage is TRBJ2-1; unclear D gene. Germline-derived CDR1 and CDR2 are SGHAT and FQNNGV. The CDR3 spans 13 residues. Trimming left V 4 bases short and J 3 bases short, with 7 bases between. The CDR3: CASSSTVYNEQFF. The DNA of the CDR3 is TGTGCCAGCAGCTCGACTGTCTACAATGAGCAGTTCTTC.

About this clonotype itself: Mismatch with germline at one junction end may stem from a read error. The rearrangement uses TRBV6-1 and TRBJ2-5, with D possibly TRBD1 on 5 matching bases. Germline-derived CDR1 and CDR2 are MNHNS and SASEGT. This CDR3 comprises 13 residues. Here the CDR3 DNA reads TGTGTCAGCAGTCGAGACAGACAAGGGACCCAGTACTTC. The encoded protein is CVSSRDRQGTQYF.

This clonotype was counted ten times or more. The V gene is TRBV29-1, the J gene TRBJ2-3, with TRBD2 matching over 9 bases. The CDR3 loop spans 14 amino acids. J gave up 0 bases and V 3 bases, and 1 base lay outside the gene matches. Germline V gene data show CDR1 as SQVTM and CDR2 as ANQGSEA. CDR3 in amino acids: CSVDSGRSTDTQYF. CDR3 in DNA: TGCAGCGTTGACAGCGGGAGGAGCACAGATACGCAGTATTTT.

Concerning this clonotype itself: A read error is likely, as this CDR3 ends without the conserved phenylalanine or tryptophan. The rearrangement links TRBV4-2 to TRBJ2-1, with TRBD2 identical over 8 bases. CDR1 is LGHNA, CDR2 YNFKEQ, per germline. The CDR3 consists of 19 residues. V trimming: 0 bases; J trimming: 13 bases; junction bases outside the gene matches: 23. CDR3 loop: CASSQDRRWGTSGTGEQFL. The CDR3 DNA is TGTGCCAGCAGCCAAGATCGGCGGTGGGGGACTAGTGGGACGGGTGAACAGTTCCTC.

About this clonotype: A junction boundary mismatches the germline segment, possibly from a read error. V gene TRBV11-3 combines with J gene TRBJ1-5; D not certain. Per the germline V gene, CDR1 is SGHNT and CDR2 is YENEEA. The CDR3 runs 11 residues. The CDR3 loop reads CASSTYQPQQF. The CDR3 bases are TGTGCTAGCAGCACTTATCAGCCCCAGCAATTT.

Comments on this clonotype: A read error may be the cause here, since a much bigger clone is one base away. The conserved phenylalanine or tryptophan is not found at the CDR3 terminus, so this likely reflects a read error. The V gene is TRBV12-3 or TRBV12-4, the J gene TRBJ2-3, with D perhaps matching TRBD2 (6 bases). CDR3 size: 16 residues. Trimming pared 5 bases from V and 5 bases from J, leaving 20 bases between. CDR3 sequence: CASSPPQGTGGDTQYL. The CDR3, as DNA: TGTGCCAGCAGTCCCCCCCAAGGGACTGGTGGAGATACGCAGTATCTT.

The table lists this clonotype with many counts. This chain uses TRBV6-1 with TRBJ2-3, with D perhaps being TRBD1 or TRBD2 (5 bases each). CDR3 length equals 13 residues. The germline V gene encodes CDR1 MNHNS and CDR2 SASEGT. The V and J ends lost 10 bases and 0 bases respectively, with 11 bases between them. CDR3 in amino acids: CATPGRSTDTQYF. The CDR3 bases are TGTGCCACTCCGGGACGGAGCACAGATACGCAGTATTTT.

The genes are TRBV6-2 or TRBV6-3 and TRBJ2-6; the match to TRBD1 covers 10 bases. Germline assignment: CDR1 MNHEY and CDR2 SVGEGT. The CDR3 has 17 residues. The V gene end was trimmed by 8 bases and the J gene end by 5 bases; junction bases not matched to a gene: 12. The CDR3 nucleotides read TGTGCCAGCCGTGACAGGGGGCGCGGTCCTTGGGCCAACGTCCTGACTTTC. This codes for CASRDRGRGPWANVLTF.